Listed here is a single TCR beta chain. The antigen is not known. This record comes from a study of cytomegalovirus exposure and HLA in healthy donors. Study-level points and caveats: Information on immune exposure was restricted to one variable (CMV serostatus).

The PCR employed 60 Vbeta primers together with 13 Jbeta primers. TCRdb's table, derived via immunoSEQ multiplex PCR, lists solely in-frame clones and lacks some. The data show roughly 170,000 clones, with just over 75% seen just once and approximately 1.3% held by the top ten. This CDR3 region has 13 residues. Germline V gene data show CDR1 as SNHLY and CDR2 as FYNNEI. Losses at the gene ends were 9 bases for V and 5 bases for J; bases not matched to a gene: 9. This clonotype was obtained from a woman aged 30 to 39 in good health and CMV-seropositive. Sequenced sample: PBMCs. The chain is built from TRBV2 and TRBJ1-1, with TRBD1 matching over 7 bases. The CDR3 bases are TGTGCCAGTGTAGGACAGGCGCGGACTGAAGCTTTCTTT. This translates into CASVGQARTEAFF.